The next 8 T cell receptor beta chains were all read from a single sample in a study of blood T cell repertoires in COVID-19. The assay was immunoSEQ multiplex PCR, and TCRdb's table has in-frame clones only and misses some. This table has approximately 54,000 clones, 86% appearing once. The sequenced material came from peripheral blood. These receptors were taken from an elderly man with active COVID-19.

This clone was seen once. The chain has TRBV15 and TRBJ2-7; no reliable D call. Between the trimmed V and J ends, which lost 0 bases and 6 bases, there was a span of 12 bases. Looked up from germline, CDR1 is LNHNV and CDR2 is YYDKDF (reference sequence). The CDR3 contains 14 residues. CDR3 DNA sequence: TGTGCCACCAGCAGAGACATAACCAGGCGCGAGCAGTACTTC. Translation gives CATSRDITRREQYF.

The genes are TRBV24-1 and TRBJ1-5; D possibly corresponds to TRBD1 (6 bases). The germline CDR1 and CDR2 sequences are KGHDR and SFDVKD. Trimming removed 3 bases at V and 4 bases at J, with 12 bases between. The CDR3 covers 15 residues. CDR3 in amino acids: CATSDADSPNQPQHF. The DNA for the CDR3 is TGTGCCACCAGTGATGCGGACAGCCCGAATCAGCCCCAGCATTTT.

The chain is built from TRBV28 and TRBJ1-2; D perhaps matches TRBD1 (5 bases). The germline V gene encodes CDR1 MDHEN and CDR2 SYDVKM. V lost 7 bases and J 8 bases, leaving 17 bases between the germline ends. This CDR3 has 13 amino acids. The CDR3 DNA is TGTGCCAGCACCTTGGACATACTTAGGGGCTACACCTTC. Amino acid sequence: CASTLDILRGYTF.

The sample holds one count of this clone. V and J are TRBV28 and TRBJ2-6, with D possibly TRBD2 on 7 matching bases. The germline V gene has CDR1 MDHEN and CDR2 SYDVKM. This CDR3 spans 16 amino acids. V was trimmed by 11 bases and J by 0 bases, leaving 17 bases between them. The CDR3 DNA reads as TGTGCCTGCGGGGGTCGGGGGGCCTCTGGGGCCAACGTCCTGACTTTC. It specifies CACGGRGASGANVLTF. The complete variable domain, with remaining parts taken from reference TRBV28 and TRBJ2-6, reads DVKVTQSSRYLVKRTGEKVFLECVQDMDHENMFWYRQDPGLGLRLIYFSYDVKMKEKGDIPEGYSVSREKKERFSLILESASTNQTSMYLCACGGRGASGANVLTFGAGSRLTVL.

The CDR3 region is CAKQIPGQGEEQYF. The CDR3 nucleotides read TGCGCCAAACAGATCCCGGGACAGGGAGAGGAGCAGTACTTC. This sequence joins TRBV10-1 and TRBJ2-7; TRBD1 matches 9 bases. The CDR3 is made up of 14 amino acids. V shed 10 bases, J shed 7 bases, and the junction held 14 bases outside the gene matches. Germline V CDR1 and CDR2: WNHNN, SYGVQD (reference sequence).

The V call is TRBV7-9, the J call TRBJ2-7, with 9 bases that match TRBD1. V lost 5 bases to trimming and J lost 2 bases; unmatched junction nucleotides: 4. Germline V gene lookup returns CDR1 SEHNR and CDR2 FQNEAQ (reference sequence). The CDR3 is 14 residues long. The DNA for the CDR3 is TGTGCCAGCAGCCGGGGACAGGGTCCCTACGAGCAGTACTTC. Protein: CASSRGQGPYEQYF. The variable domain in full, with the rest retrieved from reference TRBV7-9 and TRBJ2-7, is DTGVSQNPRHKITKRGQNVTFRCDPISEHNRLYWYRQTLGQGPEFLTYFQNEAQLEKSRLLSDRFSAERPKGSFSTLEIQRTEQGDSAMYLCASSRGQGPYEQYFGPGTRLTVT.

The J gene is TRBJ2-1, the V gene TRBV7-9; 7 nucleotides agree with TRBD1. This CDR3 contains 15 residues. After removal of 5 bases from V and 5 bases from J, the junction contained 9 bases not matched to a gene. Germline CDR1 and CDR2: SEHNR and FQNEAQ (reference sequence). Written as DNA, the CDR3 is TGTGCCAGCAGCGCCACAGGGGCCCCAGACAATGAGCAGTTCTTC. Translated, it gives CASSATGAPDNEQFF.

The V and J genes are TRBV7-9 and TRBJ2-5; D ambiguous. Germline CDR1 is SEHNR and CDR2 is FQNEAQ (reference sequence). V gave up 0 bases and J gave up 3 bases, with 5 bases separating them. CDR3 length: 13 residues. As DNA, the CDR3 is TGTGCCAGCAGCTTAGCGCCGGAAGAGACCCAGTACTTC. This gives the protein CASSLAPEETQYF.